The 22 T cell receptor beta chains reported below all come from one sample, sequenced in a study of memory CD4+ T cells and cytomegalovirus serostatus. Assay: immunoSEQ multiplex PCR; the TCRdb copy retains only in-frame clones and omits some. The sample has about 41,000 clones; about 76% are singletons. Single viable CD3+CD4+CD8-CD45RO+ cells were sorted as the memory CD4+ T cells. The sample was memory CD4+ T cells from blood. The origin of the receptors is an adult in good health and CMV-seronegative.

This clone was seen a single time. The chain recombines TRBV4-1 with TRBJ2-5, with D perhaps matching TRBD1 (5 bases). Germline assignment: CDR1 MGHRA and CDR2 YSYEKL. The CDR3 consists of 15 residues. V gave up 4 bases and J gave up 0 bases, with 12 bases separating them. The CDR3 DNA reads as TGCGCCAGCAGCCTTAGTACAGGCCACCAAGAGACCCAGTACTTC. Translation gives CASSLSTGHQETQYF.

The V call is TRBV7-9, the J call TRBJ1-1; D unresolved. Germline-derived CDR1 and CDR2 are SEHNR and FQNEAQ (reference sequence). This CDR3 is 14 amino acids long. V was trimmed by 2 bases and J by 8 bases, leaving 15 bases between them. This CDR3 is CASSLFGRTAEAFF. CDR3 bases: TGTGCCAGCAGCTTATTCGGCAGAACTGCCGAAGCTTTCTTT.

J is TRBJ1-3 and V is TRBV25-1; no reliable D call. The V end was cut by 2 bases, the J end by 4 bases, with 12 bases between. This CDR3 spans 15 amino acids. Germline CDR1 MGHDK, CDR2 SYGVNS. This CDR3 reads CASSEAPDLGNTIYF. The CDR3 DNA sequence: TGTGCCAGCAGTGAAGCGCCAGACTTAGGAAACACCATATATTTT.

The rearrangement uses TRBV5-5 and TRBJ2-5; 12 bases align to TRBD2. The CDR3 covers 16 residues. From germline, CDR1 is SGHKS and CDR2 YYEKEE (reference sequence). The ends lost 0 bases at V and 5 bases at J; junction bases unmatched: 5. The CDR3 sequence is CASSLGTSGVIETQYF. As DNA, the CDR3 is TGTGCCAGCAGCTTGGGGACTAGCGGGGTGATCGAGACCCAGTACTTC.

The chain has TRBV7-8 and TRBJ1-1, with D uncertain. The length of the CDR3 is 15 residues. Looked up from germline, CDR1 is SGHVS and CDR2 is FQNEAQ. Trimming took 4 bases from V and 1 from J, leaving 13 bases between them. As DNA, the CDR3 is TGTGCCAGCAGCTCCCGGGGTGTCACGAACACTGAAGCTTTCTTT. Its translation is CASSSRGVTNTEAFF.

This clone occurred a few times. This chain connects TRBV6-1 to TRBJ2-7; a weak D match, TRBD1 (7 bases). V was trimmed by 1 base and J by 3 bases, leaving 13 bases between them. CDR1 is MNHNS, CDR2 SASEGT, per germline. This CDR3 contains 15 residues. Here the CDR3 DNA reads TGTGCCAGCAGTGAAGTTGGAGGGGGCGGCTACGAGCAGTACTTC. This sequence encodes CASSEVGGGGYEQYF.

CDR3 coding DNA: TGTGCCAGCTCACCCGGGGTGAGGGACCGTGAGCAGTTCTTC. As protein: CASSPGVRDREQFF. The chain employs TRBV18 and TRBJ2-1; D may match TRBD1 or TRBD2 (5 bases each). The ends were cut back, 3 bases at V and 9 bases at J, with 15 bases in the middle. Germline V gene data show CDR1 as KGHSH and CDR2 as LQKENI. This CDR3 spans 14 amino acids.

This chain joins TRBV7-2 and TRBJ2-3; D call uncertain. Per germline, CDR1 SGHTA and CDR2 FQGNSA. The V and J ends lost 2 bases and 2 bases respectively, with 11 bases between them. This CDR3 spans 15 amino acids. DNA of the CDR3: TGTGCCAGCAGCTTACAACAGAGAACCACAGATACGCAGTATTTT. It translates to CASSLQQRTTDTQYF.

The CDR3: CASSQEGGTAQYF. CDR3 in DNA: TGTGCCAGCAGCCAAGAGGGGGGGACGGCCCAGTACTTC. J is TRBJ2-5 and V is TRBV4-2; 7 positions agree with TRBD2. This CDR3 has 13 residues. V was pared by 0 bases and J by 9 bases, with 4 bases of the junction left unmatched. Germline V CDR1 and CDR2: LGHNA, YNFKEQ.

The chain is built from TRBV11-2 and TRBJ1-1; D not resolved. Between the trimmed V and J ends, which lost 3 bases and 1 base, there was a span of 12 bases. The CDR3 is 15 residues long. Germline CDR1 SGHAT, CDR2 FQNNGV. The CDR3 loop reads CASSFWSLGNTEAFF. CDR3 in DNA: TGTGCCAGCAGCTTTTGGAGTCTAGGGAACACTGAAGCTTTCTTT.

This sequence joins TRBV5-1 and TRBJ2-5; D uncertain. The CDR3 sequence is 14 residues long. The germline V gene has CDR1 SGHRS and CDR2 YFSETQ. V lost 1 base and J 2 bases, leaving 9 bases between the germline ends. The CDR3, as DNA: TGCGCCAGCAGCTTGTTATCAGCGCAAGAGACCCAGTACTTC. It encodes CASSLLSAQETQYF. The complete variable domain, with remaining parts taken from reference TRBV5-1 and TRBJ2-5, reads KAGVTQTPRYLIKTRGQQVTLSCSPISGHRSVSWYQQTPGQGLQFLFEYFSETQRNKGNFPGRFSGRQFSNSRSEMNVSTLELGDSALYLCASSLLSAQETQYFGPGTRLLVL.

The rearrangement uses TRBV30 and TRBJ1-4; the match to TRBD1 covers 9 bases. With V trimmed by 3 bases and J by 6 bases, 8 bases remained unmatched. This CDR3 region has 15 residues. Germline lookup yields CDR1 GTSNPN and CDR2 SVGIG (reference sequence). The DNA for the CDR3 is TGTGCCTGGAGCGTCTTTACAGGGGGCTATGAAAAACTGTTTTTT. As protein: CAWSVFTGGYEKLFF.

The genes are TRBV10-3 and TRBJ2-5; no definite D call. The CDR3 contains 12 residues. V gave up 3 bases and J gave up 2 bases, with 4 bases separating them. Germline CDR1 and CDR2: ENHRY and SYGVKD. The CDR3 reads CAISDGQETQYF. The CDR3 region has the DNA TGTGCCATCAGTGATGGGCAAGAGACCCAGTACTTC.

This chain joins TRBV18 and TRBJ1-3; D is possibly TRBD1 (6 bases). Germline V lookup: CDR1 KGHSH, CDR2 LQKENI. The germline V and J ends were trimmed by 2 bases and 0 bases, with 17 bases remaining between them. The CDR3 extends over 18 amino acids. The CDR3, as DNA: TGTGCCAGCTCACCATGGGACATTGCCTCCAGCTCTGGAAACACCATATATTTT. It specifies CASSPWDIASSSGNTIYF.

In this sample, this clone turned up a few times. In the same sample, other DNA sequences code for this CDR3. The V gene is TRBV6-1, the J gene TRBJ2-7; no definite D call. Germline-derived CDR1 and CDR2 are MNHNS and SASEGT. Trimming left V 7 bases short and J 4 bases short, with 8 bases between. The CDR3 has 11 residues. CDR3 sequence reads: CASTSVYEQYF. In nucleotides, the CDR3 is TGTGCCAGCACGTCAGTTTACGAGCAGTACTTC.

For this clone: A read error may account for a junction end that differs from germline. The J gene is TRBJ1-2, the V gene TRBV30, with D possibly being TRBD1 (6 bases). The CDR3 length is 11 residues. Germline values: CDR1 GTSNPN, CDR2 SVGIG (reference sequence). The CDR3 region has the DNA TGTGCCTGGAGGTCGACAGGTCGGCCTGTCTTC. This sequence encodes CAWRSTGRPVF. The whole variable domain, filled in from reference TRBV30 and TRBJ1-2, reads SQTIHQWPATLVQPVGSPLSLECTVEGTSNPNLYWYRQAAGRGLQLLFYSVGIGQISSEVPQNLSASRPQDRQFILSSKKLLLSDSGFYLCAWRSTGRPVFGSGTRLTVV.

The gene calls are TRBV5-1 and TRBJ2-3; no clear D. Germline V gene lookup returns CDR1 SGHRS and CDR2 YFSETQ. Trimming shortened V by 0 bases and J by 1 base, and 6 bases separated the two germline ends. This CDR3 comprises 14 residues. The CDR3 region is CASSLGVGTDTQYF. In nucleotides, the CDR3 is TGCGCCAGCAGCTTGGGGGTTGGCACAGATACGCAGTATTTT. Full variable domain (outside the CDR3, taken from reference TRBV5-1 and TRBJ2-3): KAGVTQTPRYLIKTRGQQVTLSCSPISGHRSVSWYQQTPGQGLQFLFEYFSETQRNKGNFPGRFSGRQFSNSRSEMNVSTLELGDSALYLCASSLGVGTDTQYFGPGTRLTVL.

This chain connects TRBV4-1 to TRBJ2-5, with TRBD1 matching 8 bases. Losses at the gene ends were 0 bases for V and 2 bases for J; bases not matched to a gene: 2. This CDR3 contains 15 residues. CDR1 MGHRA and CDR2 YSYEKL come from the germline V gene. The CDR3 here is CASSQEWTGQETQYF. The CDR3 coding sequence is TGCGCCAGCAGCCAAGAATGGACAGGGCAAGAGACCCAGTACTTC.

In this sample, this clone turned up once. The V call is TRBV18, the J call TRBJ2-3, with D uncertain. V was clipped by 4 bases and J by 0 bases, with 11 bases between them. The CDR3 sequence is 15 residues long. Germline V lookup: CDR1 KGHSH, CDR2 LQKENI. This chain's CDR3 is CASSLLTASTDTQYF. In DNA, the CDR3 is TGTGCCAGCTCACTACTAACAGCTAGCACAGATACGCAGTATTTT.

CDR3 nucleotides: TGCGCCAGCAGCCCATGGACTCGGGAGCCAGATTCACCCCTCCACTTT. Protein sequence: CASSPWTREPDSPLHF. The chain has TRBV4-1 and TRBJ1-6; D is unclear. Trimming took off 4 bases at V and 8 bases at J, with 18 bases between the two ends. The CDR3 is made up of 16 amino acids. CDR1 and CDR2 (germline): MGHRA, YSYEKL.

This clone was counted a few times. Here the CDR3 DNA reads TGTGCCAGCAGGTCCCCCACCTATGGCTACACCTTC. Its translation: CASRSPTYGYTF. The V call is TRBV6-1, the J call TRBJ1-2; D remains ambiguous. The CDR3 sequence is 12 residues long. V was trimmed by 6 bases and J by 4 bases, leaving 9 bases between them. The germline CDR1 and CDR2 sequences are MNHNS and SASEGT.

V and J are TRBV19 and TRBJ2-2, with 11 positions matching TRBD2. This CDR3 is built from 18 residues. CDR1 and CDR2 (germline): LNHDA, SQIVND (reference sequence). V shed 1 base and J 3 bases; nucleotides not matched to a gene: 7. Written as DNA, the CDR3 is TGTGCCAGTAGTATAGCCCGGGCTAGCGGGGGGTACACCGGGGAGCTGTTTTTT. Its translation: CASSIARASGGYTGELFF. Full variable domain (outside the CDR3, taken from reference TRBV19 and TRBJ2-2): DGGITQSPKYLFRKEGQNVTLSCEQNLNHDAMYWYRQDPGQGLRLIYYSQIVNDFQKGDIAEGYSVSREKKESFPLTVTSAQKNPTAFYLCASSIARASGGYTGELFFGEGSRLTVL.